Sequencing of this TCR beta chain was carried out in a study of OX40 agonist ivuxolimab in advanced cancers. Turning to the study itself: The treatment was a fully human IgG2 OX40 agonist, ivuxolimab. Ivuxolimab doses were 0.01, 0.1, 0.3, 1.5, 3 or 10 mg/kg every 2 weeks. Findings and caveats of the study: More expanded clones were seen, on average, in CD8+ T cells than in CD4+.

This clone appeared once. Its antigen is not identified. The data were produced by immunoSEQ multiplex PCR, yet TCRdb's version contains in-frame clones alone and is incomplete. The table has around 57,000 clones, about nine tenths seen once. The V and J ends lost 3 bases and 9 bases, in that order; junction bases with no gene match: 7. The CDR3 has 15 residues. Germline lookup yields CDR1 MNHEY and CDR2 SVGAGI. The receptor comes from an adult with an advanced solid tumor such as melanoma, head and neck, liver or kidney cancer. This chain links TRBV6-5 with TRBJ2-1, with 11 bases matching TRBD2. The sample in question was CD4+ or CD8+ T cells sorted from blood, obtained in a trial of the OX40 agonist ivuxolimab. The CDR3, as DNA: TGTGCCAGCAGTTATCAACTAGCGGGAGTACGTGAGCAGTTCTTC. It yields the protein CASSYQLAGVREQFF.